Listed here is a single TCR beta chain. The sample is drawn from a study of radiation and T cells in renal cell carcinoma. Time point given: blood 2 weeks post-SBRT. Indicated treatment: 15 Gy SBRT to primary tumor, nephrectomy 4 weeks later. CDR3 length: 14 residues. V trimming: 2 bases; J trimming: 4 bases; junction bases outside the gene matches: 3. From germline, CDR1 is SGDLS and CDR2 YYNGEE. TCRdb's table, derived via immunoSEQ multiplex PCR, lists solely in-frame clones and lacks some. This table holds roughly 130,000 clones, 88% found once. The chain recombines TRBV9 with TRBJ1-3; 7 bases are a match to TRBD1. The TCR comes from a woman in her sixties or seventies with renal cell carcinoma. Sequencing was performed on blood, taken from a patient whose treatment included radiotherapy and nephrectomy. The CDR3 region has the DNA TGTGCCAGCAGCGTGGTGGACAGGGGAAACACCATATATTTT. Protein: CASSVVDRGNTIYF.